The subject of this entry is one T cell receptor beta chain. Its antigen remains unidentified. These data are taken from a study of T cell responses to AZD1222 COVID-19 vaccine. Study results and caveats: Just 6 or 7 AZD1222 recipients were seropositive at baseline.

The length of the CDR3 is 15 residues. From germline, CDR1 is LNHNV and CDR2 YYDKDF (reference sequence). V was shortened by 4 bases and J by 7 bases, with 17 bases between the two germline ends. Sequencing used immunoSEQ multiplex PCR; TCRdb keeps in-frame clones, though not all of them. Among 95,000 to 130,000 clones, 90% to 95% were seen once, and the ten largest hold 2.5% to 3%. The TCR comes from an adult in good health. The sample was peripheral blood, taken on day 0 of AZD1222 vaccination. V is TRBV15 and J is TRBJ2-1; D is ambiguous. The CDR3 nucleotides are TGTGCCACCAGCAAGGTCGTTAGTTTGGGGAATGAGCAGTTCTTC. The encoded protein is CATSKVVSLGNEQFF.